The T cell receptor (beta chain) described here comes from a study of T cell repertoires in cytomegalovirus infection. About the research overall: Evidence of both CMV infection and a matching HLA type came from public TCR beta signatures. Study results and caveats: The cumulative frequency of public TCR beta families identified carriers of CMV plus the relevant HLA. HLA-C-restricted CMV-specific TCR beta clonotypes prevailed in the ex vivo response.

This clonotype was recorded many times. Its antigen is unidentified. Using its own MiXCR run on the reads, TCRdb lists one record per CDR3 protein. The sample has tens of thousands of distinct CDR3 sequences, 20% to 25% seen once; the top ten hold around a sixth. Trimming took 1 base from V and 8 from J; bases not matched to a gene: 5. The CDR3 has 14 amino acids. The germline V gene has CDR1 SGHTA and CDR2 FQGNSA. This rearrangement joins TRBV7-2 to TRBJ1-5, with 7 nucleotides matching TRBD1. Sequencing was done on a sample of PBMCs, sequenced either directly or after in vitro stimulation (not recorded which). This clonotype was sampled from a human donor in good health (CMV status not recorded). Some clones in this sample may be carry-over from other donors' samples. The CDR3 nucleotides are TGTGCCAGCAGCTTAGAGAGGGGGCTGAAGCCCCAGCATTTT. Residues: CASSLERGLKPQHF.